Below, 29 T cell receptor beta chains from the same sample are listed, as sequenced in a study of T-cell reconstitution after alpha-beta-depleted transplantation in children (dated by TCRdb to 2016 to 2017). Library method: PCR. Sequencing instrument: Illumina HiSeq 2500. To normalize quantification of the TCRbeta repertoire, the TCR libraries were built with molecular barcoding that relied on unique molecular identifiers. TCRdb's own reprocessing of the public reads used fastp at Q25 and MiXCR and kept productive beta chains. Each CDR3 protein gets just one entry, which takes the most common genes and DNA from the rows behind it. This sample gives about 400,000 distinct CDR3 sequences in total; roughly 22% of them show up just once. Less than 4.5% of the sample is taken by the ten largest. Sample: PBMCs from the stem cell graft donor, taken from the stem cell graft. These receptors came from a human donor who donated a stem cell graft to a child with acute myeloid leukemia.

Only one count was recorded for this clonotype. It may be a read error: a sequence one base away is much more abundant. V and J are TRBV6-1 and TRBJ2-7, with D possibly TRBD2 on 6 matching bases. The CDR3 is 13 amino acids. Germline CDR1 MNHNS, CDR2 SASEGT. The CDR3 region is CASRKTSSYEEYF. The DNA of the CDR3 is TGTGCCAGCAGAAAGACTAGTTCCTACGAGGAGTACTTC.

This clonotype came up a few times. V usage is TRBV20-1 and J usage is TRBJ2-3, with D unresolved. CDR1 is DFQATT, CDR2 SNEGSKA, per germline (reference sequence). CDR3 length: 10 residues. Trimming took off 5 bases at V and 6 bases at J, with 6 bases between the two ends. CDR3 loop: CSAGLDTQYF. The CDR3 DNA follows: TGCAGTGCTGGCTTGGATACGCAGTATTTT.

In this sample, this clonotype turned up a few times. The J gene is TRBJ2-1, the V gene TRBV15, with D possibly TRBD2 on 5 matching bases. In germline, CDR1 is LNHNV, CDR2 YYDKDF (reference sequence). Trimming stripped 0 bases from V and 4 bases from J, with 19 bases between. The CDR3 has 18 residues. The CDR3: CATSRDLVSGRRYNEQFF. In DNA, the CDR3 is TGTGCCACCAGCAGAGATCTGGTTTCGGGCAGGAGGTACAATGAGCAGTTCTTC. The entire variable domain, with the rest obtained from reference TRBV15 and TRBJ2-1, is as follows: DAMVIQNPRYQVTQFGKPVTLSCSQTLNHNVMYWYQQKSSQAPKLLFHYYDKDFNNEADTPDNFQSRRPNTSFCFLDIRSPGLGDTAMYLCATSRDLVSGRRYNEQFFGPGTRLTVL.

This clonotype was detected only a few times. The rearrangement joins TRBV7-2 to TRBJ2-1; TRBD2 matches at 9 bases. Germline lookup yields CDR1 SGHTA and CDR2 FQGNSA. J lost 2 bases, V lost 6 bases, and 5 bases had no gene match. This CDR3 contains 15 residues. CDR3 nucleotide sequence: TGTGCCAGCAGTTATCGACTAGCGGCCTACAATGAGCAGTTCTTC. Amino acids: CASSYRLAAYNEQFF.

This clonotype has at least ten counts. The chain employs TRBV4-1 and TRBJ2-7, with D possibly matching TRBD1 (5 bases). Between the trimmed V and J ends, which lost 0 bases and 4 bases, there was a span of 13 bases. Germline-derived CDR1 and CDR2 are MGHRA and YSYEKL. This CDR3 is built from 15 residues. CDR3 in amino acids: CASSQEVAGLYEQYF. Written as DNA, the CDR3 is TGCGCCAGCAGCCAAGAAGTGGCAGGGTTATACGAGCAGTACTTC.

The J gene is TRBJ2-4, the V gene TRBV24-1; 8 bases line up with TRBD1. The CDR3 extends over 18 amino acids. CDR1 and CDR2 from the germline V gene are KGHDR and SFDVKD. The V and J ends lost 5 bases and 0 bases, in that order; junction bases with no gene match: 11. As DNA, the CDR3 is TGTGCCACCAGTGCCTCTCCGACAGGGGATTTAGCCAAAAACATTCAGTACTTC. Its protein product is CATSASPTGDLAKNIQYF.

This clonotype appeared a few times. The CDR3 reads CASSPSRASGTDEQFF. The CDR3 DNA is TGTGCCAGCAGTCCATCGAGGGCTAGCGGGACGGATGAGCAGTTCTTC. This chain uses TRBV3-1 with TRBJ2-1, with 9 bases aligning to TRBD2. The CDR3 is 16 amino acids. After removal of 6 bases from V and 8 bases from J, the junction contained 14 bases not matched to a gene. Germline lookup yields CDR1 LGHDT and CDR2 YNNKEL (reference sequence).

Only a few counts were recorded for this clonotype. J is TRBJ2-7 and V is TRBV6-2 or TRBV6-3; D unclear. The V end was cut by 3 bases, the J end by 3 bases, with 6 bases between. Per germline, CDR1 MNHEY and CDR2 SVGEGT. The CDR3 contains 12 residues. CDR3 sequence: CASSYVLYEQYF. CDR3 sequence (DNA): TGTGCCAGCAGTTATGTCCTCTACGAGCAGTACTTC.

This clonotype was counted ten times or more. The V and J genes are TRBV12-3 or TRBV12-4 and TRBJ2-3, with D possibly TRBD1 on 6 matching bases. CDR3 length: 15 amino acids. With 3 bases removed from V and 4 bases from J, the gap between germline ends came to 14 bases. This CDR3 is CASSFRSTGPDTQYF. As DNA, the CDR3 is TGTGCCAGCAGTTTCCGATCGACAGGACCAGATACGCAGTATTTT.

The chain has TRBV28 and TRBJ2-5; D gene unclear. The germline gives CDR1 MDHEN, CDR2 SYDVKM. This CDR3 contains 12 residues. V dropped 6 bases and J dropped 5 bases, with 10 bases sitting between them. The CDR3 here is CASRNRAETQYF. CDR3 bases: TGTGCCAGCAGGAACCGAGCGGAGACCCAGTACTTC.

The V gene is TRBV27, the J gene TRBJ2-7; TRBD2 matches at 7 bases. The germline V gene encodes CDR1 MNHEY and CDR2 SMNVEV (reference sequence). Losses at the gene ends were 6 bases for V and 5 bases for J; bases not matched to a gene: 13. The CDR3 is 15 residues long. CDR3 sequence (DNA): TGTGCCAGCAGGGAGACTAGCTGGAGTGTAAACGAGCAGTACTTC. Protein product: CASRETSWSVNEQYF.

The V gene is TRBV2, the J gene TRBJ2-3, with D perhaps TRBD1 (5 bases). This CDR3 region has 13 residues. The germline V gene has CDR1 SNHLY and CDR2 FYNNEI. V was shortened by 7 bases and J by 0 bases, with 8 bases between the two germline ends. The CDR3 DNA follows: TGTGCCAGCAACAGGTGGAGCACAGATACGCAGTATTTT. Protein product: CASNRWSTDTQYF.

The chain is built from TRBV7-9 and TRBJ1-4, with no clear D. Germline values: CDR1 SEHNR, CDR2 FQNEAQ (reference sequence). This CDR3 is 16 amino acids long. V was pared by 7 bases and J by 2 bases, with 17 bases between. The CDR3 nucleotides are TGTGCCAGCACCACCCCTGCGGCTGCGACTAATGAAAAACTGTTTTTT. Protein: CASTTPAAATNEKLFF.

As concerns this clonotype: This may be a read error: a much more frequent sequence differs by one nucleotide. The chain joins TRBV20-1 to TRBJ2-1; D might be TRBD2 (5 bases). The length of the CDR3 is 14 residues. Per the germline V gene, CDR1 is DFQATT and CDR2 is SNEGSKA (reference sequence). The CDR3 coding sequence is TGCAGTGCAAACCGGGATAATACCTACAATGAGCGGTTCTTC. It is translated as CSANRDNTYNERFF.

In its sample, this clonotype was seen many times. The chain uses TRBV25-1 and TRBJ2-7, with D maybe TRBD1 (5 bases). Trimming took 7 bases from V and 6 from J, leaving 16 bases between them. Looked up from germline, CDR1 is MGHDK and CDR2 is SYGVNS. The CDR3 loop spans 13 amino acids. The CDR3, as DNA: TGTGCCAGCACCCCATGGGGCAGGTCCGAGCAGTACTTC. Its translation: CASTPWGRSEQYF.

This chain links TRBV5-6 with TRBJ2-7; D is unresolved. Germline CDR1 and CDR2: SGHDT and YYEEEE. The germline V and J ends were trimmed by 1 base and 3 bases, with 8 bases remaining between them. This CDR3 is 13 amino acids long. CDR3 DNA sequence: TGTGCCAGCAGCTTGTACAGAAACTACGAGCAGTACTTC. Its translation: CASSLYRNYEQYF.

The chain joins TRBV28 to TRBJ2-7; D ambiguous. With 3 bases removed from V and 6 bases from J, the gap between germline ends came to 15 bases. The CDR3 loop spans 14 amino acids. Germline lookup yields CDR1 MDHEN and CDR2 SYDVKM. DNA for the CDR3: TGTGCCAGCAGTTTGTGGCAGGATGGTCCCGAGCAGTACTTC. It encodes CASSLWQDGPEQYF.

This clonotype has only a few counts. This chain uses TRBV20-1 with TRBJ2-3, with 10 bases that match TRBD2. V gave up 6 bases and J gave up 1 base; unmatched junction bases: 13. The CDR3 totals 17 residues. Germline V gene sequence: CDR1 DFQATT, CDR2 SNEGSKA (reference sequence). The CDR3 DNA reads as TGCAGTGCGACCGGGGCCTCTAGCGGGAGTGGCACAGATACGCAGTATTTT. Translating it yields CSATGASSGSGTDTQYF.

This clonotype was counted between two and nine times. This chain links TRBV4-3 with TRBJ2-3; D is possibly TRBD2 (6 bases). Germline loops: CDR1 LGHNA, CDR2 YSLEER. Trimming shortened V by 0 bases and J by 4 bases, and 11 bases separated the two germline ends. CDR3 size: 15 residues. The CDR3 is CASSQEASDADTQYF. The CDR3 nucleotides are TGCGCCAGCAGCCAAGAGGCTAGCGATGCAGATACGCAGTATTTT.

This clonotype was counted between two and nine times. The CDR3 DNA reads as TGTGCCAGCTCACGTGCGGGAGGATCCTACGAGCAGTACTTC. Translated, it gives CASSRAGGSYEQYF. The chain couples TRBV18 to TRBJ2-7, with 8 bases fitting TRBD2. The CDR3 runs 14 residues. The junction had 3 bases not matched to a gene; V was cut back by 4 bases and J by 1 base. Looked up from germline, CDR1 is KGHSH and CDR2 is LQKENI.

The chain is built from TRBV12-3 or TRBV12-4 and TRBJ2-1; TRBD2 is a possible D gene (6 bases). V was pared by 5 bases and J by 12 bases, with 14 bases between. This CDR3 has 12 amino acids. CDR3 nucleotides: TGTGCCAGCAGTGGGGACTCCGTGGGGCAGTTCTTC. Residues: CASSGDSVGQFF.

J is TRBJ2-1 and V is TRBV4-2; 10 positions agree with TRBD1. The germline gives CDR1 LGHNA, CDR2 YNFKEQ. V dropped 0 bases and J dropped 7; count of bases not matched to a gene: 9. The CDR3 spans 17 residues. CDR3 nucleotides: TGTGCCAGCAGCCAAGATCATGGGACAGGGGTTTCAAATGAGCAGTTCTTC. This sequence encodes CASSQDHGTGVSNEQFF.

CDR3 loop: CATSRAASHNEQFF. CDR3 nucleotides: TGTGCCACCAGCAGAGCGGCCAGTCACAATGAGCAGTTCTTC. V and J are TRBV15 and TRBJ2-1; the D is unclear. Deletions cut 1 base from V and 5 bases from J, with 9 bases between. CDR3 length: 14 amino acids. Germline V lookup: CDR1 LNHNV, CDR2 YYDKDF (reference sequence).

This clonotype was recorded at least ten times. This chain uses TRBV12-3 or TRBV12-4 with TRBJ1-4; tentative D call: TRBD1 (6 bases). The V gene lost 5 bases and the J gene lost 8 bases, with 12 bases spanning the gap. The CDR3 length is 13 residues. The CDR3 reads CASSHREGEKLFF. The DNA for the CDR3 is TGTGCCAGCAGTCACAGGGAGGGCGAAAAACTGTTTTTT.

Only a few counts were recorded for this clonotype. CDR3 sequence (DNA): TGTGCCAGCAGCCGAATCTCAGGGGCCCACCTCTATGGCTACACCTTC. Protein sequence: CASSRISGAHLYGYTF. The chain joins TRBV7-9 to TRBJ1-2; D might be TRBD1 (6 bases). Germline CDR1 and CDR2: SEHNR and FQNEAQ (reference sequence). Trimming left V 5 bases short and J 4 bases short, with 20 bases between. This CDR3 comprises 16 residues.

This clonotype was recorded only once. This sequence joins TRBV15 and TRBJ2-7, with TRBD2 matching 10 bases. Germline V gene lookup returns CDR1 LNHNV and CDR2 YYDKDF (reference sequence). CDR3 size: 13 residues. Trimming removed 8 bases from V and 7 bases from J; junction bases left unmatched: 8. CDR3: CATRSAGGREQYF. The CDR3 nucleotides are TGTGCCACCCGATCAGCGGGAGGGAGGGAGCAGTACTTC.

The CDR3 bases are TGCAGTGCTATCTTAGGCTCTCGCACAGATACGCAGTATTTT. Translated, it gives CSAILGSRTDTQYF. The chain couples TRBV20-1 to TRBJ2-3; D ambiguous. Germline values: CDR1 DFQATT, CDR2 SNEGSKA (reference sequence). Trimming left V 4 bases short and J 1 base short, with 12 bases between. The CDR3 consists of 14 residues.

V usage is TRBV5-1 and J usage is TRBJ2-2; D is undetermined. The length of the CDR3 is 15 residues. Germline CDR1 and CDR2: SGHRS and YFSETQ. The ends were cut back, 4 bases at V and 4 bases at J, with 14 bases in the middle. CDR3 DNA: TGCGCCAGCAGCATGGAAAACCAGGTCACCGGGGAGCTGTTTTTT. It codes for CASSMENQVTGELFF. The variable domain in full, with the rest retrieved from reference TRBV5-1 and TRBJ2-2, is KAGVTQTPRYLIKTRGQQVTLSCSPISGHRSVSWYQQTPGQGLQFLFEYFSETQRNKGNFPGRFSGRQFSNSRSEMNVSTLELGDSALYLCASSMENQVTGELFFGEGSRLTVL.

This chain links TRBV4-1 with TRBJ2-1, with a possible D match to TRBD2 (6 bases). Germline V gene sequence: CDR1 MGHRA, CDR2 YSYEKL. V was shortened by 1 base and J by 0 bases, with 13 bases between the two germline ends. CDR3 size: 17 residues. The CDR3 nucleotides are TGCGCCAGCAGCCAAGGGGGTTGGCGGGACTCCTACAATGAGCAGTTCTTC. This sequence encodes CASSQGGWRDSYNEQFF.